This entry lists 16 T cell receptor beta chains sequenced from one sample in a study of molecular identifiers for immune sequencing clone quantification. Each CDR3 protein is one row after TCRdb ran MiXCR on the PCR reads. Altogether approximately 500,000 distinct CDR3 sequences are present, over 20% being singletons, with the ten largest covering about 0.84%. The specimen was naive CD8+ T cells from blood, with Jurkat cell RNA spiked in. Subset: FACS-sorted CD8+CD4-CCR7+CD45RA+ naive T cells. These receptors were obtained from a human donor in good health. Some libraries in this study had Jurkat cell RNA spiked in.

Worth noting for this clonotype: A junction boundary mismatches the germline segment, possibly from a read error. The CDR3, as DNA: TGTGCCAGCAGTTCCCCCCCAGGGAAGGACGAAAGACTGTTTTTT. The encoded protein is CASSSPPGKDERLFF. This rearrangement joins TRBV12-3 or TRBV12-4 to TRBJ1-4; D possibly corresponds to TRBD1 (5 bases). CDR3 size: 15 residues.

This clonotype appeared a few times. The rearrangement uses TRBV4-3 and TRBJ1-5, with 7 positions matching TRBD1. CDR1 is LGHNA and CDR2 is YSLEER in the germline V gene. The CDR3 length is 15 residues. The V and J ends lost 0 bases and 2 bases, in that order; junction bases with no gene match: 1. The CDR3 reads CASSQDTGGNQPQHF. CDR3 in DNA: TGCGCCAGCAGCCAAGACACAGGGGGCAATCAGCCCCAGCATTTT.

This clonotype was recorded many times. The genes are TRBV20-1 and TRBJ2-3, with a tentative D call TRBD2 (7 bases). CDR1 and CDR2 from the germline V gene are DFQATT and SNEGSKA (reference sequence). Trimming removed 3 bases from V and 4 bases from J, with 11 bases in between. The CDR3 sequence is 13 residues long. The CDR3: CSASVGGPDTQYF. In DNA, the CDR3 is TGCAGTGCTAGTGTCGGGGGGCCAGATACGCAGTATTTT.

The table lists this clonotype with a few counts. This chain connects TRBV3-1 to TRBJ1-2; 7 nucleotides align to TRBD1. The CDR3 totals 13 residues. The trim removed 6 bases at V and 3 bases at J, leaving 4 bases unmatched. The germline V gene has CDR1 LGHDT and CDR2 YNNKEL (reference sequence). In DNA, the CDR3 is TGTGCCAGCAGTGTCACAGGGGACTATGGCTACACCTTC. Its translation is CASSVTGDYGYTF.

This clonotype was picked up many times. This chain links TRBV5-1 with TRBJ2-5, with no clear D. The CDR3 length is 16 residues. Trimming shortened V by 4 bases and J by 3 bases, and 19 bases separated the two germline ends. Germline V lookup: CDR1 SGHRS, CDR2 YFSETQ. CDR3 residues: CASSPPGLPYKETQYF. The CDR3 DNA follows: TGCGCCAGCAGCCCACCCGGTCTCCCGTACAAAGAGACCCAGTACTTC.

In this sample, this clonotype turned up once. A much more abundant neighbour one base away suggests this may be a read error. This rearrangement joins TRBV4-3 to TRBJ2-2; tentative D call: TRBD2 (5 bases). The CDR3 is 15 residues long. Germline V lookup: CDR1 LGHNA, CDR2 YSLEER. The CDR3 nucleotides read TGCGCCAACAGCCAAGTTTTGGGAGCCACCGGGGAGCTGTTTTTT. It specifies CANSQVLGATGELFF.

With regard to this clonotype: The junction differs from germline at one of its ends, possibly a read error. V and J are TRBV7-9 and TRBJ2-5, with D possibly called TRBD1 or TRBD2 (5 bases each). This CDR3 contains 15 residues. Germline-derived CDR1 and CDR2 are SEHNR and FQNEAQ (reference sequence). The CDR3, as DNA: TGTGCCGGCAGCCCCCGATCCGGGGCGGGAGAGACCCAGTACTTC. Amino acid sequence: CAGSPRSGAGETQYF.

A remark on this clonotype: A read error may explain this, as a much larger clone is one base away. This chain links TRBV9 with TRBJ2-3; D unclear. The CDR3 loop spans 12 amino acids. Germline V gene sequence: CDR1 SGDLS, CDR2 YYNGEE. The CDR3 sequence: CAGSVDDVTQYF. In DNA form, the CDR3 reads TGTGCCGGCAGCGTAGATGACGTTACGCAGTATTTT.

This rearrangement joins TRBV5-1 to TRBJ2-5; D may match TRBD1 or TRBD2 (5 bases each). Trimming shortened V by 4 bases and J by 4 bases, and 17 bases separated the two germline ends. Per the germline V gene, CDR1 is SGHRS and CDR2 is YFSETQ. CDR3 length equals 15 residues. CDR3 DNA: TGCGCCAGCAGCGCTTTGACAGCCCGGGGAGAGACCCAGTACTTC. This sequence encodes CASSALTARGETQYF. The whole variable domain, remainder taken from reference TRBV5-1 and TRBJ2-5, is KAGVTQTPRYLIKTRGQQVTLSCSPISGHRSVSWYQQTPGQGLQFLFEYFSETQRNKGNFPGRFSGRQFSNSRSEMNVSTLELGDSALYLCASSALTARGETQYFGPGTRLLVL.

This clonotype was counted at least ten times. V and J are TRBV28 and TRBJ1-4; D not certain. The CDR3 extends over 12 amino acids. V was pared by 6 bases and J by 8 bases, with 10 bases between. Germline V gene data show CDR1 as MDHEN and CDR2 as SYDVKM. The CDR3 sequence is CASSLLGEKLFF. The CDR3 DNA sequence: TGTGCCAGCAGCTTGCTCGGGGAAAAACTGTTTTTT.

The genes are TRBV18 and TRBJ2-5; TRBD1 matches at 9 bases. The CDR3 runs to 16 residues. Germline V gene data show CDR1 as KGHSH and CDR2 as LQKENI. The V gene end was trimmed by 3 bases and the J gene end by 0 bases; junction bases not matched to a gene: 5. The CDR3: CASSPIDRGYQETQYF. The CDR3 DNA sequence: TGTGCCAGCTCACCCATTGACAGGGGGTACCAAGAGACCCAGTACTTC.

As regards this clonotype: This may be a read error, as it is one base from a much larger clone. The chain joins TRBV5-1 to TRBJ1-1, with 9 bases identical to TRBD1. CDR3 size: 14 residues. The germline CDR1 and CDR2 sequences are SGHRS and YFSETQ. Trimming at V came to 1 base and at J to 6 bases, leaving 4 bases not matched to a gene. The CDR3 coding sequence is TGCGCCAGCAGCTTGACAGGGGGCGTCGCTGAAGCTTTCTTT. Translating gives CASSLTGGVAEAFF. Full variable domain (remainder filled in from reference TRBV5-1 and TRBJ1-1): KAGVTQTPRYLIKTRGQQVTLSCSPISGHRSVSWYQQTPGQGLQFLFEYFSETQRNKGNFPGRFSGRQFSNSRSEMNVSTLELGDSALYLCASSLTGGVAEAFFGQGTRLTVV.

The chain couples TRBV27 to TRBJ1-2; no firm D call. Germline assignment: CDR1 MNHEY and CDR2 SMNVEV (reference sequence). With 2 bases removed from V and 2 bases from J, the gap between germline ends came to 9 bases. CDR3 length: 14 amino acids. In DNA form, the CDR3 reads TGTGCCAGCAGTTTACGGCCCTACAACTATGGCTACACCTTC. Protein: CASSLRPYNYGYTF.

This clonotype was counted at least ten times. V usage is TRBV30 and J usage is TRBJ2-7; a possible D gene is TRBD2 (6 bases). The CDR3 runs 12 residues. The V end lost 2 bases, the J end lost 5 bases, and 10 bases lay between the germline ends. Germline CDR1 and CDR2: GTSNPN and SVGIG (reference sequence). In DNA, the CDR3 is TGTGCCTGGAGTTGGAGGGGCCACGAGCAGTACTTC. Residues: CAWSWRGHEQYF.

There are many counts of this clonotype. The rearrangement uses TRBV4-1 and TRBJ1-2, with 7 bases that match TRBD1. Germline CDR1 MGHRA, CDR2 YSYEKL. The CDR3 is made up of 15 amino acids. Losses at the gene ends were 0 bases for V and 4 bases for J; bases not matched to a gene: 5. CDR3 residues: CASSQDDRVAYGYTF. DNA of the CDR3: TGCGCCAGCAGCCAAGACGACAGGGTAGCCTATGGCTACACCTTC.

This clonotype was counted ten times or more. V gene TRBV21-1 combines with J gene TRBJ1-5; TRBD1 is taken as the D call from the table, unchecked against the DNA. TRBV21-1 is a recognized pseudogene. The CDR3 is made up of 23 amino acids. Here the CDR3 reads CASSKQMGGRDTERAYSNQPQHF. As DNA, the CDR3 is TGTGCCAGCAGCAAACAGATGGGGGGCCGGGACACCGAAAGAGCCTATAGCAATCAGCCCCAGCATTTT.